The 20 T cell receptor beta chains below all came from one sample that was sequenced in a study of OX40 agonist ivuxolimab in advanced cancers. The table came from immunoSEQ multiplex PCR; TCRdb's copy has only in-frame clones and leaves some out. The repertoire has 77,000 or so clones, about 89% of them found once; the top ten carry approximately 0.66%. The sample in question was CD4+ or CD8+ T cells sorted from blood, obtained in a trial of the OX40 agonist ivuxolimab. The receptors here all came from an adult with an advanced solid tumor such as melanoma, head and neck, liver or kidney cancer.

The CDR3 loop reads CAISKGAEQPQHF. CDR3 sequence (DNA): TGTGCCATCTCGAAGGGGGCAGAACAGCCCCAGCATTTT. The chain recombines TRBV10-3 with TRBJ1-5; 7 bases match TRBD1. The CDR3 totals 13 residues. CDR1 is ENHRY, CDR2 SYGVKD, per germline. The V and J ends lost 8 bases and 7 bases, in that order; junction bases with no gene match: 8.

The chain uses TRBV5-4 and TRBJ1-4, with D tentatively TRBD1 (6 bases). The V end was cut by 0 bases, the J end by 6 bases, with 9 bases between. Germline CDR1 SGHNT, CDR2 YYREEE (reference sequence). The CDR3 loop spans 14 amino acids. The CDR3 here is CASSLEGVDEKLFF. CDR3 DNA sequence: TGTGCCAGCAGCTTGGAGGGGGTGGATGAAAAACTGTTTTTT.

The chain has TRBV7-3 and TRBJ1-2; a weak D match, TRBD1 (6 bases). The V gene's germline CDR1 is SGHTA and CDR2 FQGTGA. This CDR3 spans 13 amino acids. Trimming shortened V by 5 bases and J by 4 bases, and 11 bases separated the two germline ends. CDR3 in amino acids: CASSPGALYGYTF. CDR3 nucleotides: TGTGCCAGCAGCCCGGGGGCCCTCTATGGCTACACCTTC. The variable domain in full, completed from reference TRBV7-3 and TRBJ1-2, reads GAGVSQTPSNKVTEKGKYVELRCDPISGHTALYWYRQSLGQGPEFLIYFQGTGAADDSGLPNDRFFAVRPEGSVSTLKIQRTERGDSAVYLCASSPGALYGYTFGSGTRLTVV.

In its sample, this clone was seen a few times. The chain joins TRBV6-4 to TRBJ2-6; D not resolved. The CDR3 consists of 15 residues. The germline gives CDR1 MRHNA, CDR2 SNTAGT. Trimming removed 2 bases at V and 0 bases at J, with 5 bases between. CDR3 in amino acids: CASSDVSSGANVLTF. CDR3 in DNA: TGTGCCAGCAGTGACGTGAGCTCTGGGGCCAACGTCCTGACTTTC.

The chain couples TRBV7-3 to TRBJ2-3; 12 bases fit TRBD2. Germline loops: CDR1 SGHTA, CDR2 FQGTGA. The CDR3 totals 15 residues. J gave up 4 bases and V 2 bases, and 1 base lay outside the gene matches. The CDR3 reads CASSLGLAGSDTQYF. CDR3 DNA sequence: TGTGCCAGCAGCTTAGGACTAGCGGGATCAGATACGCAGTATTTT.

V and J are TRBV7-9 and TRBJ2-7, with 7 bases that match TRBD2. This CDR3 comprises 16 residues. The V gene end was trimmed by 3 bases and the J gene end by 4 bases; junction bases not matched to a gene: 12. Germline-derived CDR1 and CDR2 are SEHNR and FQNEAQ (reference sequence). The CDR3, as DNA: TGTGCCAGCAGCTTCCACTCCGGGGCTAGCGGATACGAGCAGTACTTC. Translation: CASSFHSGASGYEQYF.

The sample holds one count of this clone. V is TRBV18 and J is TRBJ2-7, with D possibly being TRBD2 (6 bases). This CDR3 contains 13 residues. Germline lookup yields CDR1 KGHSH and CDR2 LQKENI. Trimming pared 2 bases from V and 4 bases from J, leaving 9 bases between. The CDR3 sequence is CASSPTRGYEQYF. CDR3 sequence (DNA): TGTGCCAGCTCACCAACCCGGGGGTACGAGCAGTACTTC.

The chain has TRBV5-6 and TRBJ2-1; D is ambiguous. The CDR3 extends over 13 amino acids. From germline, CDR1 is SGHDT and CDR2 YYEEEE. V lost 2 bases and J lost 5, with 8 bases in between. This chain's CDR3 is CASSFGFNNEQFF. In DNA, the CDR3 is TGTGCCAGCAGCTTCGGATTTAACAATGAGCAGTTCTTC. The full variable domain, its missing parts supplied by reference TRBV5-6 and TRBJ2-1, is DAGVTQSPTHLIKTRGQQVTLRCSPKSGHDTVSWYQQALGQGPQFIFQYYEEEERQRGNFPDRFSGHQFPNYSSELNVNALLLGDSALYLCASSFGFNNEQFFGPGTRLTVL.

V is TRBV30 and J is TRBJ2-5, with 9 bases fitting TRBD2. The CDR3 spans 17 residues. Trimming took 0 bases from V and 4 from J; bases not matched to a gene: 12. CDR1 is GTSNPN, CDR2 SVGIG, per germline (reference sequence). Here the CDR3 DNA reads TGTGCCTGGAGTGTATGGGTAGCGGGGGCTCGGGGAGAGACCCAGTACTTC. It translates to CAWSVWVAGARGETQYF.

The J gene is TRBJ1-1, the V gene TRBV7-2, with TRBD1 matching over 8 bases. Per the germline V gene, CDR1 is SGHTA and CDR2 is FQGNSA. J gave up 5 bases and V 7 bases, and 9 bases lay outside the gene matches. This CDR3 contains 14 residues. The CDR3 DNA follows: TGTGCCAGCACCACCGACAGGGGACGAACTGAAGCTTTCTTT. It codes for CASTTDRGRTEAFF.

The J gene is TRBJ1-2, the V gene TRBV6-5, with TRBD1 identical over 9 bases. The CDR3 length is 13 residues. The V gene's germline CDR1 is MNHEY and CDR2 SVGAGI. After removal of 6 bases from V and 4 bases from J, the junction contained 3 bases not matched to a gene. The DNA of the CDR3 is TGTGCCAGCAGACCGACAGGGGGCTATGGCTACACCTTC. Its translation is CASRPTGGYGYTF.

V and J are TRBV19 and TRBJ2-1, with 7 nucleotides matching TRBD1. CDR3 length equals 16 residues. V trimming: 4 bases; J trimming: 0 bases; junction bases outside the gene matches: 6. From germline, CDR1 is LNHDA and CDR2 SQIVND (reference sequence). The CDR3 loop reads CASSRQGRGSYNEQFF. The CDR3 DNA is TGTGCCAGTAGTAGACAGGGAAGGGGCTCCTACAATGAGCAGTTCTTC.

The chain links TRBV11-3 to TRBJ2-2; no clear D gene. Trimming cost V 0 bases and J 6 bases, with 5 bases left between them. The CDR3 is 13 amino acids. CDR1 and CDR2 from the germline V gene are SGHNT and YENEEA. CDR3 bases: TGTGCCAGCAGCTTAGATCGACCCGGGGAGCTGTTTTTT. Protein: CASSLDRPGELFF.

This sequence joins TRBV19 and TRBJ1-1; D remains ambiguous. Germline loops: CDR1 LNHDA, CDR2 SQIVND (reference sequence). CDR3 length equals 13 residues. The V gene lost 6 bases and the J gene lost 1 base, with 9 bases spanning the gap. The CDR3 here is CASSVTSNTEAFF. CDR3 DNA sequence: TGTGCCAGTAGCGTGACATCGAACACTGAAGCTTTCTTT. The full variable domain, completed using reference TRBV19 and TRBJ1-1, is DGGITQSPKYLFRKEGQNVTLSCEQNLNHDAMYWYRQDPGQGLRLIYYSQIVNDFQKGDIAEGYSVSREKKESFPLTVTSAQKNPTAFYLCASSVTSNTEAFFGQGTRLTVV.

The chain combines TRBV7-2 with TRBJ2-7; no clear D. This CDR3 is 13 amino acids long. Trimming took off 4 bases at V and 4 bases at J, with 11 bases between the two ends. Germline V gene lookup returns CDR1 SGHTA and CDR2 FQGNSA. Here the CDR3 DNA reads TGTGCCAGCAGCTACCGAAGGGAATACGAGCAGTACTTC. Amino acid sequence: CASSYRREYEQYF.

The genes are TRBV7-9 and TRBJ2-7, with no clear D. V was cut by 5 bases and J by 0 bases, with 23 bases left in between. The CDR3 has 18 residues. Germline CDR1 SEHNR, CDR2 FQNEAQ (reference sequence). The CDR3 here is CASSPPSTDGRSSYEQYF. The CDR3 nucleotides are TGTGCCAGCAGCCCTCCGAGCACCGACGGTAGGAGCTCCTACGAGCAGTACTTC.

This chain connects TRBV5-4 to TRBJ2-5; maybe TRBD1 (5 bases). This CDR3 comprises 13 residues. With 4 bases removed from V and 4 bases from J, the gap between germline ends came to 11 bases. The germline V gene has CDR1 SGHNT and CDR2 YYREEE (reference sequence). The chain's CDR3 is CASSRPQGETQYF. Written as DNA, the CDR3 is TGTGCCAGCAGCCGTCCTCAGGGAGAGACCCAGTACTTC.

The chain combines TRBV27 with TRBJ1-1; D possibly corresponds to TRBD1 (5 bases). The CDR3 runs 15 residues. The V gene's germline CDR1 is MNHEY and CDR2 SMNVEV (reference sequence). Trimming removed 4 bases at V and 1 base at J, with 13 bases between. In DNA, the CDR3 is TGTGCCAGCAGTTCCGCCGGGGGAGGGAACACTGAAGCTTTCTTT. This codes for CASSSAGGGNTEAFF.

This clone was seen a single time. The same CDR3 also results from other DNA sequences found in this sample. This chain links TRBV18 with TRBJ1-5; D is unresolved. The germline gives CDR1 KGHSH, CDR2 LQKENI. Trimming stripped 6 bases from V and 5 bases from J, with 11 bases between. This CDR3 spans 13 amino acids. The CDR3 loop is CASSPGQDQPQHF. Written as DNA, the CDR3 is TGTGCCAGCTCCCCGGGTCAGGATCAGCCCCAGCATTTT.

V usage is TRBV9 and J usage is TRBJ2-5, with 8 bases aligning to TRBD2. V trimming: 2 bases; J trimming: 2 bases; junction bases outside the gene matches: 5. The CDR3 consists of 15 residues. CDR1 and CDR2 from the germline V gene are SGDLS and YYNGEE. CDR3 coding DNA: TGTGCCAGCAGCGTCCATCCTAGCGGGCAAGAGACCCAGTACTTC. Its translation is CASSVHPSGQETQYF.